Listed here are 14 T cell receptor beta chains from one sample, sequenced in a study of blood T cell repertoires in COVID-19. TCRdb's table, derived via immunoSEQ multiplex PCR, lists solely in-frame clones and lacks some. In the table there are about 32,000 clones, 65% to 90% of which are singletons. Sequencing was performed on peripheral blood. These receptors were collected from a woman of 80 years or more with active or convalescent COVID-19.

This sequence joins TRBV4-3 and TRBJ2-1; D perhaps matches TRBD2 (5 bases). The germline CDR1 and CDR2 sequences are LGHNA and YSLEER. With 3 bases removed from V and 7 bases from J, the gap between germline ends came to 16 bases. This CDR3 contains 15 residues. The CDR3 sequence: CASSQYLGVLNEQFF. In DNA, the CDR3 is TGCGCCAGCAGCCAGTACCTGGGAGTTTTGAATGAGCAGTTCTTC.

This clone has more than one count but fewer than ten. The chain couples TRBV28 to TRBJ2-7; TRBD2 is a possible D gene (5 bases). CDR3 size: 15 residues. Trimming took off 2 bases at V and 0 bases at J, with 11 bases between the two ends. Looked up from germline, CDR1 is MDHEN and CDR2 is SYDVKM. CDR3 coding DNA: TGTGCCAGCAGTTTAGGGCCGGAGGACTCCTACGAGCAGTACTTC. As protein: CASSLGPEDSYEQYF. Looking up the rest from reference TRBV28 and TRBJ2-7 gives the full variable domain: DVKVTQSSRYLVKRTGEKVFLECVQDMDHENMFWYRQDPGLGLRLIYFSYDVKMKEKGDIPEGYSVSREKKERFSLILESASTNQTSMYLCASSLGPEDSYEQYFGPGTRLTVT.

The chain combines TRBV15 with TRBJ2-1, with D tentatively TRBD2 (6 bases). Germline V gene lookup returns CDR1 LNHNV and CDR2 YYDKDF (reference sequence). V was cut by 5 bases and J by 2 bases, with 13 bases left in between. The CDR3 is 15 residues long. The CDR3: CATSEGRLAYNEQFF. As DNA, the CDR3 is TGTGCCACCAGCGAAGGGAGGCTAGCCTACAATGAGCAGTTCTTC.

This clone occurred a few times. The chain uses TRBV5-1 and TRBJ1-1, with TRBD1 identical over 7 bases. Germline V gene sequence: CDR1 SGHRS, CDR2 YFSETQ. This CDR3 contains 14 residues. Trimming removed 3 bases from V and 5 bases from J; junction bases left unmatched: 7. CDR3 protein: CASSSQGLGTEAFF. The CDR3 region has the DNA TGCGCCAGCAGCTCACAGGGGTTGGGGACTGAAGCTTTCTTT.

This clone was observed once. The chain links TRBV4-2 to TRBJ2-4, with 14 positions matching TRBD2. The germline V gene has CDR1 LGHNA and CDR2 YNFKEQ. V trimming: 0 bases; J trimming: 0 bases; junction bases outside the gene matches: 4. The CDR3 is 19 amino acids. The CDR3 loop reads CASSQEAGLAGEAKNIQYF. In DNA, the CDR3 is TGTGCCAGCAGCCAAGAGGCGGGACTAGCGGGAGAAGCCAAAAACATTCAGTACTTC.

Here the CDR3 reads CASRDKNTEAFF. The CDR3 nucleotides are TGCGCCAGCAGAGACAAAAACACTGAAGCTTTCTTT. The chain employs TRBV5-1 and TRBJ1-1, with D unresolved. Germline V CDR1 and CDR2: SGHRS, YFSETQ. The V and J ends lost 5 bases and 2 bases respectively, with 7 bases between them. The CDR3 sequence is 12 residues long. Together with reference TRBV5-1 and TRBJ1-1, the CDR3 gives the full variable domain: KAGVTQTPRYLIKTRGQQVTLSCSPISGHRSVSWYQQTPGQGLQFLFEYFSETQRNKGNFPGRFSGRQFSNSRSEMNVSTLELGDSALYLCASRDKNTEAFFGQGTRLTVV.

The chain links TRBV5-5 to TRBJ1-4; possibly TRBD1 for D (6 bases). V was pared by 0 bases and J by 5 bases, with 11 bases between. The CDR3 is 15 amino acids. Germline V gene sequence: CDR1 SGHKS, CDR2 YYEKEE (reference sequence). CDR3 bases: TGTGCCAGCAGCTTGGCGAGGGGGTCCAATGAAAAACTGTTTTTT. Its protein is CASSLARGSNEKLFF. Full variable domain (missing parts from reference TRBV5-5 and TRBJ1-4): DAGVTQSPTHLIKTRGQQVTLRCSPISGHKSVSWYQQVLGQGPQFIFQYYEKEERGRGNFPDRFSARQFPNYSSELNVNALLLGDSALYLCASSLARGSNEKLFFGSGTQLSVL.

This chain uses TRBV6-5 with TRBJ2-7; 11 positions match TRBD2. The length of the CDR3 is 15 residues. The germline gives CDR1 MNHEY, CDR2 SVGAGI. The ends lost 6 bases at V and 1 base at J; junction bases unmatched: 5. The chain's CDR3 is CASRTGTSGSYEQYF. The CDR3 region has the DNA TGTGCCAGCAGGACCGGGACTAGCGGTTCCTACGAGCAGTACTTC.

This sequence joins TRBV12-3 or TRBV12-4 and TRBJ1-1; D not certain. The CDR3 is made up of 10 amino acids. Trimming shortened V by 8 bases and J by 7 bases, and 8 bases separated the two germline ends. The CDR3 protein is CASSVREAFF. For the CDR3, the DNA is TGTGCCAGCTCGGTGCGTGAAGCTTTCTTT.

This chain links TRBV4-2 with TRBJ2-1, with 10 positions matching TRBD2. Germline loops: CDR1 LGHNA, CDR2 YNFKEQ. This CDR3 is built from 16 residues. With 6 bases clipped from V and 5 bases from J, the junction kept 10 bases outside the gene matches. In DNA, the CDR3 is TGTGCCAGCAGGTATACCGGGACTAGCGACCACAATGAGCAGTTCTTC. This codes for CASRYTGTSDHNEQFF.

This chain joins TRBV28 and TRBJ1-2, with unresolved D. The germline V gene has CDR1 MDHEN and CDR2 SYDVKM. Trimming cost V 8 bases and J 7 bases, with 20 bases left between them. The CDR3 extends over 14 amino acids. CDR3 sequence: CASRIVGAFGGYTF. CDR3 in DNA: TGTGCCAGCCGGATTGTGGGAGCCTTCGGTGGCTACACCTTC.

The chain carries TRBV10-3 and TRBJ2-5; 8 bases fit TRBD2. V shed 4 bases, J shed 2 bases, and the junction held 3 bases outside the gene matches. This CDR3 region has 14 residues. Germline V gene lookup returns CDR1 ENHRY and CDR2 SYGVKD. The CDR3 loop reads CAISVSSGQETQYF. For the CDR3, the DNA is TGTGCCATCAGTGTTTCTAGCGGGCAAGAGACCCAGTACTTC.

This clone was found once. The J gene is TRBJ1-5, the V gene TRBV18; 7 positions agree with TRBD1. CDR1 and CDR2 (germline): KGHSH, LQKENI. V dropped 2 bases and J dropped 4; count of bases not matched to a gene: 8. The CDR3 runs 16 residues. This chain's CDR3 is CASSPEDRRGNQPQHF. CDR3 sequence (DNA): TGTGCCAGCTCACCAGAGGACAGGAGGGGTAATCAGCCCCAGCATTTT. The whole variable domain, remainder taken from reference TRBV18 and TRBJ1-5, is NAGVMQNPRHLVRRRGQEARLRCSPMKGHSHVYWYRQLPEEGLKFMVYLQKENIIDESGMPKERFSAEFPKEGPSILRIQQVVRGDSAAYFCASSPEDRRGNQPQHFGDGTRLSIL.

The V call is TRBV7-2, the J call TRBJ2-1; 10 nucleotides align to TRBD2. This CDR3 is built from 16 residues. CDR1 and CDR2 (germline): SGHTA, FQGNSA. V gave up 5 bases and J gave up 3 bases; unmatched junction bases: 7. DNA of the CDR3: TGTGCCAGCAGCCTTATGACTAGCGGGCTCTACAATGAGCAGTTCTTC. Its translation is CASSLMTSGLYNEQFF.